These 15 T cell receptor beta chains were sequenced from one sample in a study of cytomegalovirus exposure and HLA in healthy donors (dated by TCRdb to about 2017). The protocol used for the library was the immunoSEQ multiplex PCR assay. A mixture of 60 forward primers for TCR Vbeta segments and 13 reverse primers for TCR Jbeta segments was used in the multiplex PCR. Sourced from immuneACCESS, this table was stored by TCRdb with only in-frame sequences that have V and J called. A share of the clones is absent; for the studies checked, an unresolved V gene accounts for under half, and the remainder has no known explanation. Within this sample are about 95,000 clones, with 78% of them counted one time only. The ten most abundant clones make up 4.1% of the sample. The sequenced sample consisted of PBMCs. The source is a woman aged 40 to 50 in good health and CMV-seropositive.

The chain uses TRBV7-8 and TRBJ2-5; TRBD2 matches 9 bases. Germline lookup yields CDR1 SGHVS and CDR2 FQNEAQ. The length of the CDR3 is 17 residues. V lost 2 bases to trimming and J lost 5 bases; unmatched junction nucleotides: 12. CDR3 sequence: CASSLSAGGPLLETQYF. The CDR3 region has the DNA TGTGCCAGCAGCTTATCTGCGGGAGGGCCATTATTGGAGACCCAGTACTTC.

J is TRBJ2-5 and V is TRBV5-1, with D unclear. CDR1 is SGHRS, CDR2 YFSETQ, per germline. This CDR3 contains 14 residues. V gave up 5 bases and J gave up 1 base, with 12 bases separating them. Here the CDR3 DNA reads TGCGCCAGCAGACCTACAGTGACCCAAGAGACCCAGTACTTC. Translating gives CASRPTVTQETQYF.

Only a few counts were recorded for this clone. The J gene is TRBJ2-7, the V gene TRBV13, with 9 bases lining up with TRBD1. After removal of 5 bases from V and 2 bases from J, the junction contained 7 bases not matched to a gene. There are 15 residues in the CDR3. Looked up from germline, CDR1 is PRHDT and CDR2 is FYEKMQ (reference sequence). The chain's CDR3 is CASSPGTGYPYEQYF. The DNA of the CDR3 is TGTGCCAGCAGCCCAGGGACAGGGTATCCCTACGAGCAGTACTTC.

The CDR3 reads CASSLTGGHYNEQFF. The CDR3 DNA is TGTGCCAGCAGTTTAACCGGGGGTCACTACAATGAGCAGTTCTTC. The gene calls are TRBV27 and TRBJ2-1, with D maybe TRBD2 (6 bases). V was trimmed by 2 bases and J by 3 bases, leaving 11 bases between them. This CDR3 is 15 amino acids long. Germline V gene lookup returns CDR1 MNHEY and CDR2 SMNVEV (reference sequence).

The V gene is TRBV15, the J gene TRBJ2-3, with 10 positions matching TRBD2. This CDR3 contains 15 residues. Per germline, CDR1 LNHNV and CDR2 YYDKDF (reference sequence). The J segment lost 5 bases and the V segment lost 2 bases, leaving 4 bases of the junction unmatched. As DNA, the CDR3 is TGTGCCACCAGCAGACTAGCGGGAGCAAGAGATACGCAGTATTTT. Translated, it gives CATSRLAGARDTQYF.

The chain carries TRBV30 and TRBJ2-5; D unclear. The CDR3 contains 13 residues. With 0 bases removed from V and 11 bases from J, the gap between germline ends came to 16 bases. The germline V gene has CDR1 GTSNPN and CDR2 SVGIG (reference sequence). CDR3 sequence (DNA): TGTGCCTGGAGTGTACGGAGTGAGGCGGAGCAGTACTTC. Translating gives CAWSVRSEAEQYF.

A few counts support this clone. V usage is TRBV6-6 and J usage is TRBJ2-4; 7 nucleotides align to TRBD1. Germline V gives CDR1 MNHNY, CDR2 SVGAGI (reference sequence). V was clipped by 2 bases and J by 4 bases; unmatched bases: 2. CDR3 length: 14 amino acids. CDR3 amino acids: CASSYRQGKNIQYF. CDR3 coding DNA: TGTGCCAGCAGTTACCGACAGGGAAAAAACATTCAGTACTTC.

The rearrangement links TRBV28 to TRBJ2-7, with TRBD2 identical over 8 bases. This CDR3 spans 15 amino acids. V trimming: 2 bases; J trimming: 5 bases; junction bases outside the gene matches: 8. Germline V gene sequence: CDR1 MDHEN, CDR2 SYDVKM. The DNA of the CDR3 is TGTGCCAGCAGTTTAATGGCGGGAGGTGTCAACGAGCAGTACTTC. Its translation: CASSLMAGGVNEQYF.

The chain joins TRBV28 to TRBJ1-6, with D possibly matching TRBD1 (6 bases). V lost 4 bases, J lost 6 bases, and 13 bases lay in between. This CDR3 spans 15 amino acids. CDR1 and CDR2 (germline): MDHEN, SYDVKM. CDR3 sequence (DNA): TGTGCCAGCAGTTCAGGGGTTGAGGGTAATTCACCCCTCCACTTT. Amino acids: CASSSGVEGNSPLHF.

The rearrangement links TRBV10-3 to TRBJ2-1; 7 bases agree with TRBD1. V gave up 10 bases and J gave up 2 bases; unmatched junction bases: 8. Per germline, CDR1 ENHRY and CDR2 SYGVKD. CDR3 size: 14 residues. The CDR3 region is CATTRDSTYNEQFF. CDR3 coding DNA: TGTGCCACCACCCGGGACAGTACCTACAATGAGCAGTTCTTC.

The chain has TRBV5-1 and TRBJ2-7; TRBD1 matches 9 bases. The V gene's germline CDR1 is SGHRS and CDR2 YFSETQ. The CDR3 runs to 15 residues. With 4 bases clipped from V and 3 bases from J, the junction kept 8 bases outside the gene matches. CDR3 sequence reads: CASSLLTGQGYEQYF. CDR3 coding DNA: TGCGCCAGCAGCCTCCTGACGGGACAGGGCTACGAGCAGTACTTC.

The chain combines TRBV4-1 with TRBJ2-4; D is unclear. This CDR3 is 15 amino acids long. Germline CDR1 MGHRA, CDR2 YSYEKL. The germline V and J ends were trimmed by 0 bases and 6 bases, with 12 bases remaining between them. The CDR3 DNA sequence: TGCGCCAGCAGCCAAGACCTAGTCTCGCTAAACATTCAGTACTTC. Residues: CASSQDLVSLNIQYF.

V and J are TRBV6-1 and TRBJ1-1; the match to TRBD1 covers 7 bases. Germline CDR1 and CDR2: MNHNS and SASEGT. The V and J ends lost 2 bases and 1 base, in that order; junction bases with no gene match: 4. The CDR3 totals 15 residues. This CDR3 is CASSERWTGNTEAFF. Here the CDR3 DNA reads TGTGCCAGCAGTGAAAGGTGGACAGGGAACACTGAAGCTTTCTTT.

This chain connects TRBV5-1 to TRBJ2-3, with D tentatively TRBD1 (7 bases). The V gene lost 6 bases and the J gene lost 2 bases, with 13 bases spanning the gap. The V gene's germline CDR1 is SGHRS and CDR2 YFSETQ. The CDR3 has 14 residues. In DNA form, the CDR3 reads TGCGCCAGCAACCAGGGGGGTCTCACAGATACGCAGTATTTT. The encoded protein is CASNQGGLTDTQYF.

The chain links TRBV5-6 to TRBJ2-5; 11 nucleotides align to TRBD2. Germline assignment: CDR1 SGHDT and CDR2 YYEEEE. The CDR3 spans 17 residues. Germline trimming cut 3 bases from V and 4 bases from J; bases unmatched to any gene: 11. CDR3 sequence reads: CASSYLAGGGAGETQYF. The CDR3 DNA reads as TGTGCCAGCAGCTATCTAGCGGGAGGAGGCGCTGGAGAGACCCAGTACTTC.